One and the same sample provided the 20 T cell receptor beta chains below, sequenced in a study of blood T cell repertoires in COVID-19. The protocol was immunoSEQ multiplex PCR, while the TCRdb copy is restricted to in-frame clones and leaves out a portion. This sample has roughly 410,000 clones; roughly 90% occur once, and the top ten carry roughly 1.2%. Specimen: peripheral blood. The receptors were sampled from a man in his forties with acute or convalescent COVID-19.

This clone came up once. This chain uses TRBV6-2 or TRBV6-3 with TRBJ2-7; TRBD1 aligns across 11 bases. Germline V gene data show CDR1 as MNHEY and CDR2 as SVGEGT. The trim removed 5 bases at V and 2 bases at J, leaving 8 bases unmatched. The CDR3 consists of 16 residues. In DNA, the CDR3 is TGTGCCAGCAGTCTCCTCCCGGGACAGGGGGCCTACGAGCAGTACTTC. It yields the protein CASSLLPGQGAYEQYF.

The rearrangement joins TRBV7-6 to TRBJ2-5; unclear D gene. Germline V gives CDR1 SGHVS, CDR2 FNYEAQ. Trimming removed 3 bases from V and 0 bases from J, with 11 bases in between. CDR3 length equals 15 residues. Here the CDR3 DNA reads TGTGCCAGCAGCTTTGGTAGATCCGACCAAGAGACCCAGTACTTC. Translating it yields CASSFGRSDQETQYF.

The chain links TRBV5-1 to TRBJ2-1; TRBD2 matches 10 bases. Germline trimming cut 0 bases from V and 15 bases from J; bases unmatched to any gene: 9. This CDR3 region has 14 residues. Germline lookup yields CDR1 SGHRS and CDR2 YFSETQ. This CDR3 reads CASSLVSGGSHWFF. The CDR3 region has the DNA TGCGCCAGCAGCTTGGTTAGCGGGGGGTCCCATTGGTTCTTC.

The CDR3 loop is CATSRDHSGSGGNEQFF. In DNA form, the CDR3 reads TGTGCCACCAGCAGAGATCATAGCGGGAGCGGTGGGAATGAGCAGTTCTTC. The chain has TRBV15 and TRBJ2-1; the match to TRBD2 covers 9 bases. From germline, CDR1 is LNHNV and CDR2 YYDKDF (reference sequence). This CDR3 is 17 amino acids long. V lost 0 bases and J lost 7; bases outside the gene matches: 10.

J is TRBJ1-6 and V is TRBV12-3 or TRBV12-4; D remains ambiguous. There are 12 residues in the CDR3. Trimming cost V 1 base and J 16 bases, with 11 bases left between them. CDR3 coding DNA: TGTGCCAGCAGTTTAGGGTCGACAAGGCTCCACTTT. Translating it yields CASSLGSTRLHF.

The J gene is TRBJ1-1, the V gene TRBV13, with TRBD1 matching over 8 bases. In germline, CDR1 is PRHDT, CDR2 FYEKMQ (reference sequence). The CDR3 totals 13 residues. The V and J ends lost 5 bases and 5 bases, in that order; junction bases with no gene match: 4. CDR3 sequence: CASSPGQGTEAFF. The CDR3 nucleotides read TGTGCCAGCAGCCCCGGACAGGGTACTGAAGCTTTCTTT.

V is TRBV19 and J is TRBJ1-5, with D unresolved. The CDR3 consists of 15 residues. Trimming cost V 5 bases and J 0 bases, with 11 bases left between them. Germline-derived CDR1 and CDR2 are LNHDA and SQIVND (reference sequence). CDR3 nucleotide sequence: TGTGCCAGTAGTTTGCCAGGCTTTAGCAATCAGCCCCAGCATTTT. Encoded protein: CASSLPGFSNQPQHF.

The chain links TRBV30 to TRBJ2-7; TRBD1 aligns across 9 bases. CDR3 length: 13 amino acids. V dropped 7 bases and J dropped 3; count of bases not matched to a gene: 7. Germline lookup yields CDR1 GTSNPN and CDR2 SVGIG (reference sequence). The CDR3: CASSDRGLYEQYF. The CDR3 nucleotides read TGTGCCTCATCGGACAGGGGCCTCTACGAGCAGTACTTC.

This rearrangement joins TRBV9 to TRBJ2-7; TRBD1 aligns across 10 bases. The junction had 12 bases not matched to a gene; V was cut back by 0 bases and J by 0 bases. Germline lookup yields CDR1 SGDLS and CDR2 YYNGEE. The CDR3 is 19 amino acids. CDR3 region: CASSVGDRGRDARSYEQYF. Here the CDR3 DNA reads TGTGCCAGCAGCGTAGGAGACAGGGGGCGCGACGCCCGCTCCTACGAGCAGTACTTC.

The V gene is TRBV19, the J gene TRBJ2-1; D possibly corresponds to TRBD2 (5 bases). CDR3 length equals 15 residues. Trimming took 0 bases from V and 7 from J, leaving 13 bases between them. Germline loops: CDR1 LNHDA, CDR2 SQIVND (reference sequence). CDR3 sequence (DNA): TGTGCCAGTAGTATAGACCCCCCTAGCCGGAATGAGCAGTTCTTC. Amino acid sequence: CASSIDPPSRNEQFF. Looking up the rest from reference TRBV19 and TRBJ2-1 gives the full variable domain: DGGITQSPKYLFRKEGQNVTLSCEQNLNHDAMYWYRQDPGQGLRLIYYSQIVNDFQKGDIAEGYSVSREKKESFPLTVTSAQKNPTAFYLCASSIDPPSRNEQFFGPGTRLTVL.

The rearrangement joins TRBV27 to TRBJ2-5; 10 bases match TRBD2. The CDR3 is made up of 15 amino acids. The germline CDR1 and CDR2 sequences are MNHEY and SMNVEV (reference sequence). V was pared by 2 bases and J by 1 base, with 1 base of the junction left unmatched. Here the CDR3 DNA reads TGTGCCAGCAGTTTAAGCGGGAGGGTCCAAGAGACCCAGTACTTC. Translating it yields CASSLSGRVQETQYF.

The J gene is TRBJ1-2, the V gene TRBV6-1; 7 bases fit TRBD1. V was clipped by 1 base and J by 4 bases; unmatched bases: 6. From germline, CDR1 is MNHNS and CDR2 SASEGT. The CDR3 loop spans 15 amino acids. CDR3 nucleotides: TGTGCCAGCAGTGAAGACCGGACAGGCACCTATGGCTACACCTTC. This translates into CASSEDRTGTYGYTF.

The J gene is TRBJ1-2, the V gene TRBV5-8; 11 nucleotides agree with TRBD1. The CDR3 spans 15 residues. V shed 4 bases, J shed 4 bases, and the junction held 6 bases outside the gene matches. Germline V gene data show CDR1 as SGHTS and CDR2 as YDEGEE. CDR3 sequence: CASSKGQGASYGYTF. CDR3 nucleotides: TGTGCCAGCAGCAAAGGACAGGGGGCGAGCTATGGCTACACCTTC.

The chain couples TRBV5-1 to TRBJ1-1, with D possibly being TRBD1 (6 bases). The CDR3 is 16 amino acids. Trimming pared 0 bases from V and 4 bases from J, leaving 16 bases between. CDR1 SGHRS and CDR2 YFSETQ come from the germline V gene. CDR3 nucleotide sequence: TGCGCCAGCAGCTTGGAGGGTGCAGGGGTTGTCACTGAAGCTTTCTTT. The encoded protein is CASSLEGAGVVTEAFF.

The chain uses TRBV6-1 and TRBJ2-4; 9 bases are a match to TRBD2. Germline V gene data show CDR1 as MNHNS and CDR2 as SASEGT. Trimming at V came to 0 bases and at J to 2 bases, leaving 2 bases not matched to a gene. The CDR3 totals 16 residues. CDR3: CASSEARGGTKNIQYF. The CDR3 DNA follows: TGTGCCAGCAGTGAAGCGCGGGGGGGAACCAAAAACATTCAGTACTTC.

The V gene is TRBV29-1, the J gene TRBJ2-7; TRBD2 matches 7 bases. CDR1 and CDR2 from the germline V gene are SQVTM and ANQGSEA. This CDR3 contains 14 residues. V was pared by 7 bases and J by 7 bases, with 16 bases of the junction left unmatched. For the CDR3, the DNA is TGCAGCGGCGTCCTTGCGGGAGCTCCTAGGGAGCAGTACTTC. It yields the protein CSGVLAGAPREQYF.

The gene calls are TRBV7-8 and TRBJ2-1, with no clear D. The CDR3 totals 14 residues. With 2 bases removed from V and 2 bases from J, the gap between germline ends came to 7 bases. Germline assignment: CDR1 SGHVS and CDR2 FQNEAQ. The CDR3 here is CASSLWLAYNEQFF. DNA for the CDR3: TGTGCCAGCAGCTTATGGCTAGCCTACAATGAGCAGTTCTTC. The variable domain in full, completed from reference TRBV7-8 and TRBJ2-1, reads GAGVSQSPRYKVAKRGQDVALRCDPISGHVSLFWYQQALGQGPEFLTYFQNEAQLDKSGLPSDRFFAERPEGSVSTLKIQRTQQEDSAVYLCASSLWLAYNEQFFGPGTRLTVL.

The genes are TRBV27 and TRBJ1-2; 8 bases fit TRBD1. V was clipped by 3 bases and J by 6 bases; unmatched bases: 9. Germline V gene data show CDR1 as MNHEY and CDR2 as SMNVEV (reference sequence). This CDR3 has 15 amino acids. The CDR3 coding sequence is TGTGCCAGCAGTTTCTCTCTCACAGGGGGTCATGGCTACACCTTC. Amino acids: CASSFSLTGGHGYTF.

The chain joins TRBV6-6 to TRBJ1-2, with 8 positions matching TRBD1. CDR3 size: 15 residues. Germline assignment: CDR1 MNHNY and CDR2 SVGAGI (reference sequence). The V segment lost 5 bases and the J segment 4 bases; nucleotides outside the gene matches: 9. CDR3 bases: TGTGCCAGCAGTAACCGAGACAGGGGAAGCTATGGCTACACCTTC. Translated: CASSNRDRGSYGYTF.

This clone was recorded once. The chain recombines TRBV19 with TRBJ1-5, with a tentative D call TRBD1 (6 bases). Germline loops: CDR1 LNHDA, CDR2 SQIVND (reference sequence). V shed 4 bases and J shed 3 bases, with 16 bases lying between them. The CDR3 consists of 16 residues. The CDR3 reads CASSKEGGVINQPQHF. The CDR3 region has the DNA TGTGCCAGTAGTAAGGAGGGGGGGGTGATCAATCAGCCCCAGCATTTT.